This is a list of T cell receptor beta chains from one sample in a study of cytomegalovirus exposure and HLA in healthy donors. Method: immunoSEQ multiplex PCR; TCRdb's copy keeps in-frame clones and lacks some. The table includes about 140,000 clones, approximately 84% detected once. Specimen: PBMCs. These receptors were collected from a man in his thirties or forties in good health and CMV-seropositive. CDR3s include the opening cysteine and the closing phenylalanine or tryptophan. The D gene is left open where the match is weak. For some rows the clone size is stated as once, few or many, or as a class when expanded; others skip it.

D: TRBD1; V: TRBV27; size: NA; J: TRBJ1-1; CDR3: CASSLLTGGTEAFF; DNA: TGTGCCAGCAGTTTATTAACAGGGGGAACTGAAGCTTTCTTT
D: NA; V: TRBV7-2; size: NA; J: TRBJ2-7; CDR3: CASSFSDRSPEYF; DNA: TGTGCCAGCAGCTTCAGCGACCGGTCCCCCGAGTACTTC
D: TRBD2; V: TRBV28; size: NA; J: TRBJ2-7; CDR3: CASSFKSGAVLAGGEYEQYF; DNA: TGTGCCAGCAGTTTTAAGAGCGGCGCCGTACTAGCGGGAGGCGAATACGAGCAGTACTTC
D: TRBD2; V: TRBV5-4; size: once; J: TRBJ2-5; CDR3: CASSLASGGAGETQYF; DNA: TGTGCCAGCAGCTTGGCTAGCGGGGGGGCCGGGGAGACCCAGTACTTC
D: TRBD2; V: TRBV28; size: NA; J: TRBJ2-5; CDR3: CASVPGREYRETQYF; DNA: TGTGCCAGCGTGCCTGGGCGGGAGTATCGAGAGACCCAGTACTTC
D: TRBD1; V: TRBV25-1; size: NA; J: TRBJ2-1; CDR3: CASSAYSDRGTYNEQFF; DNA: TGTGCCAGCAGTGCCTATTCGGACAGGGGTACCTACAATGAGCAGTTCTTC
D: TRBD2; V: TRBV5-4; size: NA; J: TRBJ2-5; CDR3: CASSWTSGSQETQYF; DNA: TGTGCCAGCAGCTGGACTAGCGGGAGCCAAGAGACCCAGTACTTC
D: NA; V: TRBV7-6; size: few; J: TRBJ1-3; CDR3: CASSFEGAGNTIYF; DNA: TGTGCCAGCAGCTTCGAAGGGGCTGGAAACACCATATATTTT
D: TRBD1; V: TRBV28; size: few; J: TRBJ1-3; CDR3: CASSSGQSTGNTIYF; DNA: TGTGCCAGCAGTTCGGGACAGAGTACTGGAAACACCATATATTTT
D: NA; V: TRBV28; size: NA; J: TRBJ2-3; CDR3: CASRGSYTDTQYF; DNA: TGTGCCAGCAGGGGGAGCTACACAGATACGCAGTATTTT
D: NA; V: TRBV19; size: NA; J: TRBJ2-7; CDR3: CASSIDRGPAYEQYF; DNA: TGTGCCAGTAGTATAGATCGAGGGCCAGCCTACGAGCAGTACTTC
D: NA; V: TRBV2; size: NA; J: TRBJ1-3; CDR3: CASSELLDSGTIYF; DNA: TGTGCCAGCAGTGAGTTACTGGATTCGGGCACCATATATTTT
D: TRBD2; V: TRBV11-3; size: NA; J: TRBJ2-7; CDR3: CASSPELAGELAQYF; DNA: TGTGCCAGCAGTCCGGAACTAGCGGGAGAATTAGCGCAGTACTTC
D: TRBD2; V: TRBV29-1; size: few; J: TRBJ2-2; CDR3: CSVTLAGAGELFF; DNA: TGCAGCGTTACCCTAGCGGGGGCCGGGGAGCTGTTTTTT
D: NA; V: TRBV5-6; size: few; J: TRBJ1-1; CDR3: CASSTTNRVTEAFF; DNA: TGTGCCAGCAGCACCACAAACAGGGTTACTGAAGCTTTCTTT
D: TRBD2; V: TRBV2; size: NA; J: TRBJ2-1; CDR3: CAISVPPRGGLVFFSYNEQFF; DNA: TGTGCCATTTCAGTACCCCCGCGGGGGGGATTGGTTTTTTTCTCCTACAATGAGCAGTTCTTC
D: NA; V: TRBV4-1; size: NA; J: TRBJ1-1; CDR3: CASSQSGTENTEAFF; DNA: TGCGCCAGCAGCCAGTCGGGGACTGAGAACACTGAAGCTTTCTTT
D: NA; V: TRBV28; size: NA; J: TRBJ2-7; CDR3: CASILTSLCNYEQYF; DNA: TGTGCCAGCATCCTGACATCGCTCTGTAATTACGAGCAGTACTTC
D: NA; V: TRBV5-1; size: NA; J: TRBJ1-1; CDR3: CASSWTPQDTEAFF; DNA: TGCGCCAGCAGCTGGACCCCACAGGACACTGAAGCTTTCTTT
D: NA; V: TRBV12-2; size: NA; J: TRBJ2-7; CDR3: CASRLAQGSYEQYF; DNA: TGTGCAAGTCGCTTAGCGCAGGGATCTTACGAGCAGTACTTC
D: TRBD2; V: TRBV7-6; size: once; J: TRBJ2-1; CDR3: CASSSSGLDGNEQFF; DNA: TGTGCCAGCAGCTCATCCGGACTAGATGGGAATGAGCAGTTCTTC
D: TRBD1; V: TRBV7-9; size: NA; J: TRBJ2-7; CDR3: CASSLEGTGLYEQYF; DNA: TGTGCCAGCAGCTTAGAGGGGACAGGGTTATACGAGCAGTACTTC
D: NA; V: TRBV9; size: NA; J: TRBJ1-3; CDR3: CASSVERGASGNTIYF; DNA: TGTGCCAGCAGCGTAGAGCGGGGAGCCTCTGGAAACACCATATATTTT
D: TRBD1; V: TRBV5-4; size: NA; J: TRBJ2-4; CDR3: CASSLGQGAKNIQYF; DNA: TGTGCCAGCAGCCTGGGACAGGGCGCCAAAAACATTCAGTACTTC
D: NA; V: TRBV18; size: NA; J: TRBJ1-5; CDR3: CASSMDTDQPQHF; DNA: TGTGCCAGCTCTATGGACACGGATCAGCCCCAGCATTTT
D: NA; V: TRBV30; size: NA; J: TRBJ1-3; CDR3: CAWSQGQTPGNTIYF; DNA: TGTGCCTGGAGTCAGGGGCAGACACCTGGAAACACCATATATTTT
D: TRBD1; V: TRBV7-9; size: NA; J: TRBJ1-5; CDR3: CASSLASGGIWNQPQHF; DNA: TGTGCCAGCAGCTTAGCCTCAGGGGGTATTTGGAATCAGCCCCAGCATTTT
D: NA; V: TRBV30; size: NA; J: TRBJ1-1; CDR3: CAWSAGGGTEAFF; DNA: TGTGCCTGGAGCGCGGGGGGGGGCACTGAAGCTTTCTTT
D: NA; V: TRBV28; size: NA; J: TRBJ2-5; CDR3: CASSFTGTDQETQYF; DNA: TGTGCCAGCAGTTTTACAGGGACGGATCAAGAGACCCAGTACTTC
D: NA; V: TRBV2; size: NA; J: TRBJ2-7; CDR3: CASSDYRNEQYF; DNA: TGTGCCAGCAGTGACTACAGGAACGAGCAGTACTTC
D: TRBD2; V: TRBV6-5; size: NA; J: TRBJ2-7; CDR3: CATRRLAGSIYEQYF; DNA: TGTGCCACCCGAAGATTAGCGGGTTCTATCTACGAGCAGTACTTC
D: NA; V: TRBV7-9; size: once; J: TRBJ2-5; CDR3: CASSSTPDFQETQYF; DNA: TGTGCCAGCAGCTCCACCCCCGACTTCCAAGAGACCCAGTACTTC
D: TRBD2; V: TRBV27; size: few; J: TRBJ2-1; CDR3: CASGSSGRALFEQFF; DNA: TGTGCCAGCGGAAGTAGCGGGAGGGCCCTCTTCGAGCAGTTCTTC
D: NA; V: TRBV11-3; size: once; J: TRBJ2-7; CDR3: CASSVGGHEQYF; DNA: TGTGCCAGCAGCGTAGGGGGGCACGAGCAGTACTTC
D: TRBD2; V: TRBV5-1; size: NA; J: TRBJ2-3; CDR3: CASSKLAGSTTDTQYF; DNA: TGCGCCAGCAGCAAACTAGCGGGGAGTACCACAGATACGCAGTATTTT
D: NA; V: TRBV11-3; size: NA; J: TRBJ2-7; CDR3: CASSLGANEQYF; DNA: TGTGCCAGCAGCTTAGGCGCTAACGAGCAGTACTTC
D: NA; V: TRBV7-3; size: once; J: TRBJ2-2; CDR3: CASSSGGELFF; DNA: TGTGCCAGCAGCTCCGGTGGGGAGCTGTTTTTT
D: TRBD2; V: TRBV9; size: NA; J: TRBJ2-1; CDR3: CASSPPAGGTYNEQFF; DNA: TGTGCCAGCAGCCCCCCAGCGGGAGGTACCTACAATGAGCAGTTCTTC
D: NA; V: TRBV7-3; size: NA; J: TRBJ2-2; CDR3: CASSLFAASNTGELFF; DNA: TGTGCCAGCAGCTTATTCGCAGCGTCGAACACCGGGGAGCTGTTTTTT
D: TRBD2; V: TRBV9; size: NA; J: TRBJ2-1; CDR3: CASTPGTSINEQFF; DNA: TGTGCCAGCACCCCCGGGACTAGTATAAATGAGCAGTTCTTC
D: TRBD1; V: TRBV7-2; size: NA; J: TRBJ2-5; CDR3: CASSLAPRTGLEQYF; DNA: TGTGCCAGCAGCTTAGCCCCGAGGACAGGCCTGGAGCAGTACTTC
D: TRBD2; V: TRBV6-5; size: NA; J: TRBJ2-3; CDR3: CASSYSSGLDTDTQYF; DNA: TGTGCCAGCAGTTACTCGTCGGGACTAGATACAGATACGCAGTATTTT